This TCR beta chain was captured by sequencing in a study of naive and memory T cell subsets. Findings and limits, study-wide: A few larger clonotypes appeared in naive repertoires, especially CD8, possibly memory cells re-expressing CD45RA.

Only a few counts were recorded for this clonotype. Its antigen remains unknown. The CDR3 length is 14 residues. J was trimmed by 13 bases and V by 6 bases; bases with no gene match: 9. The beta constant-region primer was an equimolar mix of two oligonucleotides covering TRBC1 and TRBC2. Ligated cDNA was amplified by four rounds of PCR with nested alpha and beta constant-region primers and SP2. A single record per CDR3 protein comes from TCRdb applying MiXCR to the UMI-ligation and nested PCR reads. The sample yields 150,000 or so distinct CDR3 sequences, under 25% seen once. V is TRBV12-3 or TRBV12-4 and J is TRBJ2-1, with 13 bases matching TRBD2. The sequencing input was naive CD4+ T cells from blood. The sequence was obtained from a human donor in good health. CDR3 bases: TGTGCCAGCAGCAGACTAGCGGGAGGCCGTCTTCAGTTCTTC. Translating gives CASSRLAGGRLQFF.